This T cell receptor (beta chain) was documented in a study of cytomegalovirus exposure and HLA in healthy donors. Regarding this clone: Antigen: not known.

Whole-study results and caveats: TCR beta chains numbering some 160 were designated cytomegalovirus-associated. TCR beta sequences reportedly predicted the HLA-A and HLA-B alleles of most subjects accurately. TRBV6-2, TRBV6-3 and other indistinguishable V segments were excluded.

Germline V CDR1 and CDR2: SGDLS, YYNGEE. This CDR3 has 13 amino acids. The ends were cut back, 1 base at V and 6 bases at J, with 8 bases in the middle. Both 60 Vbeta primers and 13 Jbeta primers went into the PCR. Authors' analysis steps: Counted up in a later analysis, unique TCR beta chains came to some 80 million, with some 9.9 million shared. TCRdb keeps only in-frame clones here, not all; method: immunoSEQ multiplex PCR. V and J calls and clone size are as listed in that table; D and trimming were resolved from the DNA. The table has about 150,000 clones, over 80% seen once. V is TRBV9 and J is TRBJ2-1; D gene ambiguous. This receptor was identified in a boy aged 2 to 10 in good health and CMV-seronegative. The material sequenced was PBMCs. The CDR3 DNA reads TGTGCCAGCAGCGTATCCCAGATCAATGAGCAGTTCTTC. It translates to CASSVSQINEQFF.